This TCR beta chain emerged from a study of early T cells in non-severe SARS-CoV-2 infection (dated by TCRdb to the early 2020s). For the study in its entirety: Bulk RNA from unsorted whole blood was used for TCR sequencing, so alpha and beta chains could not be paired.

A word on this clonotype: The antigen it binds to is not known. Base qualities were left out, and no much larger clone turns up one base away.

CDR1 and CDR2 are drawn from the germline V gene: SQVTM, ANQGSEA. Germline trimming amounts to 6 bases on V and 6 bases on J, with 10 as the count of junction bases outside the gene matches. From the cysteine up to the phenylalanine, the CDR3 has a length of 15 residues. Just CDR3 DNA is preserved here, 45 bases in frame from base 1. Library construction relied on 5' RACE. Sequencing relied on a NextSeq 500. To correct for sequencing error and PCR bias, the TCR library protocol tagged individual cDNA molecules with unique molecular identifiers. Sequencing covered both TCR alpha and beta chains, and within each sample the abundances of alpha and beta sequences were tightly co-correlated. Per the original workflow: V gene, J gene and CDR3 annotation of TCR sequences was performed with Decombinator V4. Expanded TCRs were defined as changing significantly between any two time points under a Poisson model with p below 0.0001. Abundances of TCRs were expressed as counts per million after normalisation to the total number of TCRs sequenced in each sample. TRAV1-2 paired with TRAJ12, TRAJ20 or TRAJ33 defined MAIT TCRs, while TRAV10 paired with TRAJ18 defined iNKT TCRs. VDJdb, accessed on 1 November 2021, was searched for TCRs annotated for CMV, EBV and SARS-CoV-2, and TCRs annotated for more than one antigen were excluded. TCRdb applied fastp at Q25 and MiXCR to the public reads, then kept only in-frame beta chains. Each entry merges the rows of one CDR3 protein and shows their most common DNA and genes. TCRdb, not the original authors, processed these V and J calls. The sample records tens of thousands of distinct CDR3 sequences, around 5.2% of which are singletons. The top ten hold approximately 2.4% of the sample.

The full study reports these points: VDJdb matching was skewed toward anti-spike CD8 responses and likely underestimated virus-specific expansions, missing private and CD4 specificities.

The study was a case-control design nested within a healthcare worker cohort in London, UK, with weekly nasopharyngeal swab PCR tests and blood sampling. Healthcare workers were enrolled in the week of the UK lockdown, from 23 to 31 March 2020, and were followed every week for up to roughly 16 weeks. The receptor's source is an adult who was a healthcare worker with PCR-confirmed SARS-CoV-2 infection or an uninfected control (not recorded which). Sequenced sample: whole blood. The V and J segments used are TRBV29-1 and TRBJ2-3; 12 central bases correspond to TRBD2. The nucleotide sequence reads TGCAGCGTCGATAGGACTAGCGGGGCGTTCGATACGCAGTATTTT. Its translation is CSVDRTSGAFDTQYF.